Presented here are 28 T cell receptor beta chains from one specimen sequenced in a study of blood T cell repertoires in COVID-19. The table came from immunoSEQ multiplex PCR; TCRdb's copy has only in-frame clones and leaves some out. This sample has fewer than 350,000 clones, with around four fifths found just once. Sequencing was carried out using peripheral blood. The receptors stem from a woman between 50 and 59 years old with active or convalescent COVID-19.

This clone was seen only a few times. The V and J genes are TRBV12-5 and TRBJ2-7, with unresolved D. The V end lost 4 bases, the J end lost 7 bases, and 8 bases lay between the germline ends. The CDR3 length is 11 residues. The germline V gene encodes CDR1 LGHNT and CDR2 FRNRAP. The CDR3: CASGYSPEQYF. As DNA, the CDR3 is TGTGCTAGTGGTTATTCCCCGGAGCAGTACTTC.

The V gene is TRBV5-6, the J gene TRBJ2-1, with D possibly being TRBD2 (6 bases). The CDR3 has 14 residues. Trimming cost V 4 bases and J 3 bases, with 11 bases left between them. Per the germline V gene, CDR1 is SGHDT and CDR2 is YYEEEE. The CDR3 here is CASSRRRGYNEQFF. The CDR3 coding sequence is TGTGCCAGCAGCAGGAGGAGGGGCTACAATGAGCAGTTCTTC.

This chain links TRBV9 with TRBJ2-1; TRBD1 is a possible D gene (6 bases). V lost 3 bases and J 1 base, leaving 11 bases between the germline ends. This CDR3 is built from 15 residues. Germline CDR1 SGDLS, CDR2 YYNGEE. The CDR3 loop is CASSARTASYNEQFF. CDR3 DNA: TGTGCCAGCAGCGCCAGGACAGCGTCCTACAATGAGCAGTTCTTC.

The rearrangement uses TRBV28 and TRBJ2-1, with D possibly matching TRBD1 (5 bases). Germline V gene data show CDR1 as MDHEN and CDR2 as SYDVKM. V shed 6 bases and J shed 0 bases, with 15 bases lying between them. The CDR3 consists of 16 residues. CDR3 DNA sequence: TGTGCCAGCAGCAAGCAGACAGCGAGCTCCTACAATGAGCAGTTCTTC. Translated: CASSKQTASSYNEQFF.

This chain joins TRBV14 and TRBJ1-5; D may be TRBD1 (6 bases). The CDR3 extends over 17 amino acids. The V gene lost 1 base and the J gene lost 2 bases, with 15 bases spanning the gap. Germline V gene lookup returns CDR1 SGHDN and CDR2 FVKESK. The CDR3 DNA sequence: TGTGCCAGCAGCCAAGCGGACAGCCCAAAACGCAATCAGCCCCAGCATTTT. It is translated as CASSQADSPKRNQPQHF.

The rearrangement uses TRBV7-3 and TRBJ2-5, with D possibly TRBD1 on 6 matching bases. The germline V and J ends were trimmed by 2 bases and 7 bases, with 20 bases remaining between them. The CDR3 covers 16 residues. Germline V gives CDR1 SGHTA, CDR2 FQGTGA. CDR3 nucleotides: TGTGCCAGCAGCTTAGGTGGGTCAGGGGAAATGGGGACCCAGTACTTC. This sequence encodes CASSLGGSGEMGTQYF.

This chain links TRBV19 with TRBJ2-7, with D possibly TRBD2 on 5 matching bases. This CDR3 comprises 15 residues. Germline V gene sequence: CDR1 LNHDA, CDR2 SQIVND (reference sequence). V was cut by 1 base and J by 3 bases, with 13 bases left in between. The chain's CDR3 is CASSIVAGLNYEQYF. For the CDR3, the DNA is TGTGCCAGTAGTATAGTTGCGGGTTTGAACTACGAGCAGTACTTC.

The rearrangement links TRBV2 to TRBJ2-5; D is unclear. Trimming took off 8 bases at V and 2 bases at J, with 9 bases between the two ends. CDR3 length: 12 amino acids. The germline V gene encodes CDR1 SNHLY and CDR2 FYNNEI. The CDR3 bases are TGTGCCAGCCGCCCTCAGCAAGAGACCCAGTACTTC. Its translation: CASRPQQETQYF.

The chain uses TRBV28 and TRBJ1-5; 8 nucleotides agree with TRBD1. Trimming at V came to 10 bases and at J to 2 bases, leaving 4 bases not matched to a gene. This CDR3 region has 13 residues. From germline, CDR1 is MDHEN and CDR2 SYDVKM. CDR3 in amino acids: CATQTGGNQPQHF. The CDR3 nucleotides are TGTGCCACCCAGACAGGGGGCAATCAGCCCCAGCATTTT.

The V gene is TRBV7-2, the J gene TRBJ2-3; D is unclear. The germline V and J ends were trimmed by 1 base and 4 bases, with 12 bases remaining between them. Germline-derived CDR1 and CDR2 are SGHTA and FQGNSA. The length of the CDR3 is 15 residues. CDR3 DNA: TGTGCCAGCAGCTTAGACGGATGGAGTTCAGATACGCAGTATTTT. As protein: CASSLDGWSSDTQYF. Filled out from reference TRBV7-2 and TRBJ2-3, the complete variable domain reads GAGVSQSPSNKVTEKGKDVELRCDPISGHTALYWYRQSLGQGLEFLIYFQGNSAPDKSGLPSDRFSAERTGGSVSTLTIQRTQQEDSAVYLCASSLDGWSSDTQYFGPGTRLTVL.

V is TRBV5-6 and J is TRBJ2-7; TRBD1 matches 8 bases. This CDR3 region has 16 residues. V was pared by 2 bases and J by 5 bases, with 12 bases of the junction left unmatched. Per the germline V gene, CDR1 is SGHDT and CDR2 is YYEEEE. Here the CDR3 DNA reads TGTGCCAGCAGCTTAACCTCACAGGGGGTTTTAGACGAGCAGTACTTC. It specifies CASSLTSQGVLDEQYF.

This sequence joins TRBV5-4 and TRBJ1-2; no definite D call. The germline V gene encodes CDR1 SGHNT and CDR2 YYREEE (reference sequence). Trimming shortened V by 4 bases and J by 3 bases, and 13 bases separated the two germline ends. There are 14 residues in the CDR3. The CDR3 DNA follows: TGTGCCAGCAGCCCGGTGTCTAATGACTATGGCTACACCTTC. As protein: CASSPVSNDYGYTF.

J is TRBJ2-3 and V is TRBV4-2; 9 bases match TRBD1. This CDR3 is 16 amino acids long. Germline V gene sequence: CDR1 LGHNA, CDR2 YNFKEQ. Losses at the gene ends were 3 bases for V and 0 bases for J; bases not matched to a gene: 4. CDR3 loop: CASSHETGGSTDTQYF. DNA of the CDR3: TGTGCCAGCAGCCACGAGACAGGGGGTAGCACAGATACGCAGTATTTT.

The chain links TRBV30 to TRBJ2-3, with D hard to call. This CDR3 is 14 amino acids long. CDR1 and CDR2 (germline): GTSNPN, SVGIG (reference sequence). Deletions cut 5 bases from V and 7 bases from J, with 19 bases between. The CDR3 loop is CAWGAFPNIHTQYF. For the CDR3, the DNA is TGTGCCTGGGGCGCCTTTCCAAACATACATACGCAGTATTTT.

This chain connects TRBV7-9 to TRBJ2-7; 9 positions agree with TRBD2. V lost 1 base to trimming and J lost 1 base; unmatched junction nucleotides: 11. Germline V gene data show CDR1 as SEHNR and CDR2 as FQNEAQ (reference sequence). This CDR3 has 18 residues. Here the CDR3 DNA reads TGTGCCAGCAGCTTAGGGTCCCTAGCGGGAATTAATTCCTACGAGCAGTACTTC. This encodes CASSLGSLAGINSYEQYF.

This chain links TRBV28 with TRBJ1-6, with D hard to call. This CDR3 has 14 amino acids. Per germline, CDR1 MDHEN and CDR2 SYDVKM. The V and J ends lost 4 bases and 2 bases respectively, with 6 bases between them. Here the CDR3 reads CASSSRAYNSPLHF. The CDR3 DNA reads TGTGCCAGCAGTTCCCGGGCCTATAATTCACCCCTCCACTTT.

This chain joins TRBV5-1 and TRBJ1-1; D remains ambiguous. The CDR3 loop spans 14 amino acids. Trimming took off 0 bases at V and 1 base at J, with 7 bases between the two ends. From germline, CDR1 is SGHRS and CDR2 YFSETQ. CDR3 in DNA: TGCGCCAGCAGCTTGGACCCCGGGAACACTGAAGCTTTCTTT. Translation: CASSLDPGNTEAFF. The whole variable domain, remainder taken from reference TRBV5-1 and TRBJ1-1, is KAGVTQTPRYLIKTRGQQVTLSCSPISGHRSVSWYQQTPGQGLQFLFEYFSETQRNKGNFPGRFSGRQFSNSRSEMNVSTLELGDSALYLCASSLDPGNTEAFFGQGTRLTVV.

Here the CDR3 DNA reads TGTGCCGGAGCCTCCGGGACAGAACGCTCTGGGGCCAACGTCCTGACTTTC. The encoded protein is CAGASGTERSGANVLTF. The rearrangement uses TRBV30 and TRBJ2-6, with 7 nucleotides matching TRBD1. Germline V lookup: CDR1 GTSNPN, CDR2 SVGIG (reference sequence). The CDR3 consists of 17 residues. V shed 8 bases and J 0 bases; nucleotides not matched to a gene: 13.

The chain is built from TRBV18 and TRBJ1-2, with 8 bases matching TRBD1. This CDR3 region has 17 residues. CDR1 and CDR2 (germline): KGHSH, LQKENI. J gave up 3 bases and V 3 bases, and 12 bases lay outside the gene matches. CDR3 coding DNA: TGTGCCAGCTCACCCCTGGACAGGGACAATCTTCACTATGGCTACACCTTC. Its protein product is CASSPLDRDNLHYGYTF.

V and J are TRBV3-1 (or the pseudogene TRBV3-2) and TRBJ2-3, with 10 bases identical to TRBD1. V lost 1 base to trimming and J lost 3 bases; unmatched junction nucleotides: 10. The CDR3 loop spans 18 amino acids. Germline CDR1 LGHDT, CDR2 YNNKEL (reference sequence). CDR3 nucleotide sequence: TGTGCCAGCAGCCAAGTCTCCCTGGGACAGGGGCGGACAGATACGCAGTATTTT. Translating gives CASSQVSLGQGRTDTQYF.

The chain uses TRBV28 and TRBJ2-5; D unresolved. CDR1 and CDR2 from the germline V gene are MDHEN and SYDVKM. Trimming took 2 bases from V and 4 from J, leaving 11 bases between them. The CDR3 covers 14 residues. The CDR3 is CASSLRVTGETQYF. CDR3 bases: TGTGCCAGCAGTTTAAGAGTAACTGGAGAGACCCAGTACTTC.

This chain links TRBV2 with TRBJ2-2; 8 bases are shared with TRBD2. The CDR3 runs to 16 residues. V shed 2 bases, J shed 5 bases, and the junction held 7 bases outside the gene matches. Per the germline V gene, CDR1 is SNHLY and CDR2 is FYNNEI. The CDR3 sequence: CASSETLKRETGELFF. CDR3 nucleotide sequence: TGTGCCAGCAGTGAAACACTTAAGCGGGAGACCGGGGAGCTGTTTTTT.

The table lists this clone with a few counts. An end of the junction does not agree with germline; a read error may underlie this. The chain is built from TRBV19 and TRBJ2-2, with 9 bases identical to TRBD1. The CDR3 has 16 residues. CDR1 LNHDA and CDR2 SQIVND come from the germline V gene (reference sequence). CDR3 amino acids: CASRIRGQGNTGELFF. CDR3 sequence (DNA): TGTGCCAGTCGTATACGGGGACAGGGGAACACCGGGGAGCTGTTTTTT.

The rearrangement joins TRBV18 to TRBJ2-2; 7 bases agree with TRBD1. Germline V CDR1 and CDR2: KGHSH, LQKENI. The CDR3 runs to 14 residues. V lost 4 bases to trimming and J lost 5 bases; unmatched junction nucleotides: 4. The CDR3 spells CASSLDRSTGELFF. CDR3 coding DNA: TGTGCCAGCTCACTGGACAGGAGTACCGGGGAGCTGTTTTTT.

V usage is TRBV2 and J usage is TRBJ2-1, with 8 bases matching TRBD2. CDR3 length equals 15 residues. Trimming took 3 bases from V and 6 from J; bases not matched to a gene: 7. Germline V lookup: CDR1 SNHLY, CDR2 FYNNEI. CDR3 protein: CASSDITSGPNEQFF. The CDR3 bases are TGTGCCAGCAGTGATATTACTAGCGGACCCAATGAGCAGTTCTTC. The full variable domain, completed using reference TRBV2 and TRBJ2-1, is EPEVTQTPSHQVTQMGQEVILRCVPISNHLYFYWYRQILGQKVEFLVSFYNNEISEKSEIFDDQFSVERPDGSNFTLKIRSTKLEDSAMYFCASSDITSGPNEQFFGPGTRLTVL.

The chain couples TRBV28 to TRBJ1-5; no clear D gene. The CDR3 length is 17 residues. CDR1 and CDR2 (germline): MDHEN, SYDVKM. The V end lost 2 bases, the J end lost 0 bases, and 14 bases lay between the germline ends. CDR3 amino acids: CASSLLVPDASNQPQHF. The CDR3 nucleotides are TGTGCCAGCAGTTTACTAGTCCCTGATGCTAGCAATCAGCCCCAGCATTTT.

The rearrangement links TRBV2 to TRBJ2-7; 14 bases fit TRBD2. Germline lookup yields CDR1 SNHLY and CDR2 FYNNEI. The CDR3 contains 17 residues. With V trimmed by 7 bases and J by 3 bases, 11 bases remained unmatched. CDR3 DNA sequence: TGTGCCAGCACTCCCGGACTGGGGACTAGCGGGAGCTACGAGCAGTACTTC. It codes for CASTPGLGTSGSYEQYF.

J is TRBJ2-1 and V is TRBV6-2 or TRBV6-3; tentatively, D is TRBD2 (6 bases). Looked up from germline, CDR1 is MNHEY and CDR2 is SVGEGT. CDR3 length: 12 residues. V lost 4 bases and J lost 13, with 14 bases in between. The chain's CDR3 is CASSLTGLSQFF. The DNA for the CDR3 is TGTGCCAGCAGTTTAACAGGACTAAGTCAGTTCTTC.